What follows are 10 T cell receptor beta chains derived from one specimen sequenced in a study of T cell repertoires in cytomegalovirus infection. Their target antigens are unknown. TCRdb reprocessed the reads with MiXCR, giving one entry per CDR3 protein. The sample yields some 800,000 distinct CDR3 sequences, 25% to 35% seen once. The sample was cultured CD8+ T cells from PBMCs, taken from culture after CMV antigen stimulation. The receptor source for this set is a human donor in good health (CMV status not recorded). Some clones in this sample may be carry-over from other donors' samples.

The chain has TRBV20-1 and TRBJ1-1; maybe TRBD1 (5 bases). V lost 6 bases to trimming and J lost 6 bases, with 14 bases between them. Per germline, CDR1 DFQATT and CDR2 SNEGSKA (reference sequence). CDR3 size: 12 residues. The CDR3 spells CSAPGPGAEAFF. The CDR3 DNA reads as TGCAGTGCACCGGGACCAGGCGCTGAAGCTTTCTTT.

The chain carries TRBV6-1 and TRBJ2-2; D not certain. Trimming stripped 8 bases from V and 1 base from J, with 11 bases between. There are 14 residues in the CDR3. Germline V gene sequence: CDR1 MNHNS, CDR2 SASEGT. CDR3 protein: CASLVGQNTGELFF. As DNA, the CDR3 is TGTGCCAGCCTAGTAGGGCAGAACACCGGGGAGCTGTTTTTT.

This clonotype has more than one count but fewer than ten. J is TRBJ2-7 and V is TRBV12-3 or TRBV12-4; tentative D call: TRBD2 (5 bases). With 5 bases removed from V and 7 bases from J, the gap between germline ends came to 12 bases. The CDR3 covers 12 residues. The chain's CDR3 is CASSLQRVEQYF. As DNA, the CDR3 is TGTGCCAGCAGTCTCCAGAGGGTAGAGCAGTACTTC.

The V gene is TRBV9, the J gene TRBJ1-2; TRBD1 is a possible D gene (6 bases). V was shortened by 0 bases and J by 1 base, with 7 bases between the two germline ends. Germline values: CDR1 SGDLS, CDR2 YYNGEE. This CDR3 has 14 amino acids. The CDR3 here is CASSVEGGNYGYTF. The CDR3, as DNA: TGTGCCAGCAGCGTAGAGGGGGGTAACTATGGCTACACCTTC.

This clonotype has at least ten counts. The chain recombines TRBV20-1 with TRBJ1-6; possibly TRBD1 for D (5 bases). The V gene's germline CDR1 is DFQATT and CDR2 SNEGSKA (reference sequence). This CDR3 spans 13 amino acids. V lost 0 bases, J lost 10 bases, and 10 bases lay in between. This CDR3 is CSARDTEGSPLHF. The CDR3 DNA reads as TGCAGTGCTAGAGACACGGAGGGGTCACCCCTCCACTTT.

The gene calls are TRBV7-3 and TRBJ2-2; 8 bases agree with TRBD2. Per the germline V gene, CDR1 is SGHTA and CDR2 is FQGTGA. CDR3 length: 16 residues. The J segment lost 5 bases and the V segment lost 5 bases, leaving 10 bases of the junction unmatched. CDR3 bases: TGTGCCAGCAGCCCTCCCGGGCGGGGGGTGACCGGGGAGCTGTTTTTT. Its protein product is CASSPPGRGVTGELFF.

The chain employs TRBV7-9 and TRBJ1-2; D perhaps matches TRBD1 (6 bases). V was shortened by 4 bases and J by 8 bases, with 14 bases between the two germline ends. Germline V lookup: CDR1 SEHNR, CDR2 FQNEAQ (reference sequence). The CDR3 spans 13 residues. CDR3 sequence (DNA): TGTGCCAGCAGCTCCGCCGGGACACGGGGCTACACCTTC. Translated: CASSSAGTRGYTF.

This chain joins TRBV7-9 and TRBJ2-7; 9 bases align to TRBD2. V lost 5 bases, J lost 3 bases, and 17 bases stayed unmatched. This CDR3 region has 18 residues. Germline assignment: CDR1 SEHNR and CDR2 FQNEAQ (reference sequence). The CDR3 loop reads CASSQGVAQAGGRYEQYF. CDR3 nucleotides: TGTGCCAGCAGCCAAGGGGTGGCGCAAGCGGGGGGACGCTACGAGCAGTACTTC.

This clonotype has just a few counts. V and J are TRBV27 and TRBJ1-5; D remains unclear. Trimming removed 3 bases from V and 6 bases from J, with 9 bases in between. CDR3 length: 13 residues. Germline V gene sequence: CDR1 MNHEY, CDR2 SMNVEV (reference sequence). The chain's CDR3 is CASSFGPLQPQHF. DNA of the CDR3: TGTGCCAGCAGTTTTGGACCACTTCAGCCCCAGCATTTT.

The V call is TRBV7-6, the J call TRBJ2-7; D perhaps matches TRBD1 (6 bases). Germline assignment: CDR1 SGHVS and CDR2 FNYEAQ. With 8 bases removed from V and 0 bases from J, the gap between germline ends came to 20 bases. This CDR3 region has 16 residues. The CDR3 sequence is CASGTFNGGLSYEQYF. CDR3 sequence (DNA): TGTGCCAGCGGCACCTTTAATGGGGGCCTCTCCTACGAGCAGTACTTC.